The 23 T cell receptor beta chains in this list originate from one sample, sequenced in a study of cytomegalovirus exposure and HLA in healthy donors. Both 60 Vbeta primers and 13 Jbeta primers went into the PCR. The data were produced by immunoSEQ multiplex PCR, yet TCRdb's version contains in-frame clones alone and is incomplete. The sample contains under 200,000 clones, roughly 77% of which appear only once. Sequenced input: PBMCs. All receptors derive from a male donor in good health and CMV-seropositive.

This chain connects TRBV28 to TRBJ2-1, with 7 bases that match TRBD2. Losses at the gene ends were 7 bases for V and 1 base for J; bases not matched to a gene: 7. This CDR3 is built from 15 residues. Germline V gene data show CDR1 as MDHEN and CDR2 as SYDVKM. This CDR3 is CASTEPGLSYNEQFF. The DNA for the CDR3 is TGTGCCAGCACAGAACCGGGACTATCCTACAATGAGCAGTTCTTC.

The gene calls are TRBV6-5 and TRBJ2-5; 11 bases match TRBD1. The V gene's germline CDR1 is MNHEY and CDR2 SVGAGI. The CDR3 has 16 residues. Trimming cost V 0 bases and J 7 bases; bases outside gene matches: 7. The DNA of the CDR3 is TGTGCCAGCAGTTACTCCAGGGGGACAGGGGGGGGGACCCAGTACTTC. It translates to CASSYSRGTGGGTQYF.

This clone was found once. The rearrangement uses TRBV5-4 and TRBJ1-2; weak D call: TRBD1 (6 bases). V was cut by 4 bases and J by 2 bases, with 12 bases left in between. From germline, CDR1 is SGHNT and CDR2 YYREEE (reference sequence). CDR3 length: 14 amino acids. The CDR3 coding sequence is TGTGCCAGCAGCGTTTCCGGGACAAACTATGGCTACACCTTC. As protein: CASSVSGTNYGYTF.

This clone was observed a handful of times. The J gene is TRBJ1-2, the V gene TRBV27; D gene ambiguous. Germline CDR1 reads MNHEY; CDR2 reads SMNVEV (reference sequence). This CDR3 has 14 amino acids. V lost 0 bases and J lost 8, with 13 bases in between. The CDR3 loop reads CASSLSRESWGYTF. CDR3 bases: TGTGCCAGCAGTTTATCGCGGGAGTCGTGGGGCTACACCTTC.

Regarding this clone: At the DNA level, this CDR3 is encoded by other sequences in the same sample as well. The genes are TRBV7-7 and TRBJ1-4; weak D call: TRBD1 (6 bases). Germline CDR1 SSHAT, CDR2 FNYEAQ (reference sequence). The CDR3 runs 16 residues. V gave up 5 bases and J gave up 0 bases, with 13 bases separating them. The CDR3 here is CASSVGGVATNEKLFF. CDR3 DNA: TGTGCCAGCAGCGTAGGGGGGGTTGCAACTAATGAAAAACTGTTTTTT.

The rearrangement links TRBV29-1 to TRBJ2-7; 16 positions agree with TRBD2. V lost 5 bases and J lost 5; bases outside the gene matches: 9. The CDR3 is 16 amino acids. Germline CDR1 reads SQVTM; CDR2 reads ANQGSEA. The CDR3 DNA reads as TGCAGCGTTCAAGGGACTAGCGGGAGGGCCGTCGACGAGCAGTACTTC. Encoded protein: CSVQGTSGRAVDEQYF.

The chain has TRBV6-6 and TRBJ2-7; the match to TRBD1 covers 7 bases. Germline V gives CDR1 MNHNY, CDR2 SVGAGI (reference sequence). The CDR3 consists of 15 residues. The V gene end was trimmed by 2 bases and the J gene end by 5 bases; junction bases not matched to a gene: 9. The CDR3 protein is CASSYTGQARNEQYF. Here the CDR3 DNA reads TGTGCCAGCAGTTACACAGGACAGGCGAGAAACGAGCAGTACTTC.

The J gene is TRBJ2-7, the V gene TRBV5-4; D is undetermined. Germline lookup yields CDR1 SGHNT and CDR2 YYREEE (reference sequence). This CDR3 comprises 15 residues. The ends were cut back, 3 bases at V and 2 bases at J, with 15 bases in the middle. Here the CDR3 reads CASSSRVGPTYEQYF. The DNA of the CDR3 is TGTGCCAGCAGCTCTCGAGTTGGGCCTACCTACGAGCAGTACTTC.

This sequence joins TRBV9 and TRBJ2-5; 7 bases fit TRBD2. V shed 0 bases and J 0 bases; nucleotides not matched to a gene: 5. Per the germline V gene, CDR1 is SGDLS and CDR2 is YYNGEE. The CDR3 loop spans 16 amino acids. CDR3 sequence reads: CASSVAASGDQETQYF. In nucleotides, the CDR3 is TGTGCCAGCAGCGTAGCGGCTAGCGGTGACCAAGAGACCCAGTACTTC.

This sequence joins TRBV19 and TRBJ2-2; no clear D. The germline V gene has CDR1 LNHDA and CDR2 SQIVND (reference sequence). Trimming shortened V by 3 bases and J by 3 bases, and 8 bases separated the two germline ends. The length of the CDR3 is 14 residues. The CDR3 is CASSMRLHTGELFF. The CDR3 nucleotides read TGTGCCAGTAGTATGCGGCTTCACACCGGGGAGCTGTTTTTT.

The rearrangement uses TRBV4-3 and TRBJ2-7; D gene unclear. Trimming stripped 3 bases from V and 3 bases from J, with 6 bases between. Germline CDR1 reads LGHNA; CDR2 reads YSLEER. CDR3 size: 12 residues. The CDR3 nucleotides read TGCGCCAGCAGCCAGAACAGCTACGAGCAGTACTTC. Its protein product is CASSQNSYEQYF.

This clone showed up just once. The V and J genes are TRBV7-3 and TRBJ2-2; weak D call: TRBD2 (6 bases). Germline V lookup: CDR1 SGHTA, CDR2 FQGTGA. The CDR3 is 18 amino acids. Between the trimmed V and J ends, which lost 0 bases and 3 bases, there was a span of 17 bases. CDR3 amino acids: CASSLTGGASGDTGELFF. The CDR3 DNA reads as TGTGCCAGCAGCTTAACCGGCGGGGCCAGTGGGGACACCGGGGAGCTGTTTTTT.

The rearrangement uses TRBV28 and TRBJ2-1, with no clear D. The CDR3 spans 12 residues. V was shortened by 6 bases and J by 10 bases, with 13 bases between the two germline ends. Germline assignment: CDR1 MDHEN and CDR2 SYDVKM. CDR3 in DNA: TGTGCCAGCAGCTTACCTACCGTAGAGCAGTTCTTC. It yields the protein CASSLPTVEQFF.

The chain has TRBV5-1 and TRBJ2-3; 7 bases align to TRBD2. V was pared by 0 bases and J by 2 bases, with 15 bases of the junction left unmatched. Germline-derived CDR1 and CDR2 are SGHRS and YFSETQ. The CDR3 totals 19 residues. The CDR3 loop reads CASSLALGEGLFNTDTQYF. CDR3 DNA: TGCGCCAGCAGCTTGGCCTTGGGGGAGGGCTTATTTAACACAGATACGCAGTATTTT.

The chain combines TRBV7-6 with TRBJ2-2, with D perhaps matching TRBD2 (6 bases). CDR3 length: 16 residues. From germline, CDR1 is SGHVS and CDR2 FNYEAQ. Between the trimmed V and J ends, which lost 1 base and 2 bases, there was a span of 11 bases. As DNA, the CDR3 is TGTGCCAGCAGCTTAGGGGGAGGACTTAACACCGGGGAGCTGTTTTTT. Amino acid sequence: CASSLGGGLNTGELFF.

The chain combines TRBV7-6 with TRBJ1-2, with D perhaps matching TRBD1 (5 bases). V was cut by 5 bases and J by 5 bases, with 15 bases left in between. The CDR3 is made up of 14 amino acids. The V gene's germline CDR1 is SGHVS and CDR2 FNYEAQ. The CDR3 loop is CASSPSGDRYGYTF. In nucleotides, the CDR3 is TGTGCCAGCAGCCCCTCGGGGGACCGTTATGGCTACACCTTC.

In regard to this clone: The DNA is left out, because the CDR3 cannot be placed on it with certainty; the CDR3 is given as TCRdb lists it. This chain joins TRBV21-1 and TRBJ2-7; the D segment call TRBD2 is taken from the table without a DNA check. TRBV21-1 counts as a pseudogene. The CDR3 numbers 15 amino acids, ends counted. The CDR3 reads CASSKIHVASGSEYF.

V usage is TRBV9 and J usage is TRBJ2-1; TRBD2 matches 10 bases. Germline lookup yields CDR1 SGDLS and CDR2 YYNGEE. The CDR3 sequence is 16 residues long. Trimming removed 1 base from V and 7 bases from J; junction bases left unmatched: 8. The CDR3 sequence is CASSVTLAGGENEQFF. The CDR3 bases are TGTGCCAGCAGCGTAACATTAGCGGGGGGCGAGAATGAGCAGTTCTTC.

The chain carries TRBV28 and TRBJ1-5; D is ambiguous. V lost 3 bases, J lost 6 bases, and 3 bases lay in between. Germline CDR1 reads MDHEN; CDR2 reads SYDVKM. The length of the CDR3 is 11 residues. The CDR3: CASSFRQPQHF. CDR3 nucleotide sequence: TGTGCCAGCAGTTTTCGTCAGCCCCAGCATTTT.

The chain couples TRBV5-6 to TRBJ1-2; 8 bases align to TRBD1. Trimming took 3 bases from V and 5 from J; bases not matched to a gene: 6. CDR1 is SGHDT, CDR2 YYEEEE, per germline. This CDR3 is built from 14 residues. CDR3 residues: CASSWRTGSYGYTF. CDR3 in DNA: TGTGCCAGCAGCTGGAGGACAGGGAGTTATGGCTACACCTTC.

This clone showed up just a few times. The chain uses TRBV6-5 and TRBJ1-6, with a tentative D call TRBD1 (6 bases). V lost 0 bases and J lost 7, with 10 bases in between. CDR3 length: 15 residues. Germline V gene data show CDR1 as MNHEY and CDR2 as SVGAGI. CDR3 loop: CASSYSRGINSPLHF. The CDR3 nucleotides read TGTGCCAGCAGTTACTCGAGGGGGATAAATTCACCCCTCCACTTT.

The rearrangement uses TRBV19 and TRBJ2-7; 9 positions agree with TRBD1. The CDR3 spans 14 residues. Germline CDR1 and CDR2: LNHDA and SQIVND (reference sequence). V lost 5 bases to trimming and J lost 9 bases; unmatched junction nucleotides: 11. In nucleotides, the CDR3 is TGTGCCAGTAGTTTCGCACAGGGGGCGGGTGTGCAGTACTTC. It translates to CASSFAQGAGVQYF.

This chain links TRBV7-2 with TRBJ1-2; TRBD1 aligns across 8 bases. Germline V CDR1 and CDR2: SGHTA, FQGNSA. Trimming at V came to 7 bases and at J to 5 bases, leaving 9 bases not matched to a gene. CDR3 length: 14 residues. CDR3 region: CASMLGTGGYGYTF. The CDR3, as DNA: TGTGCCAGCATGCTAGGGACAGGAGGTTATGGCTACACCTTC. Full variable domain (rest looked up from reference TRBV7-2 and TRBJ1-2): GAGVSQSPSNKVTEKGKDVELRCDPISGHTALYWYRQSLGQGLEFLIYFQGNSAPDKSGLPSDRFSAERTGGSVSTLTIQRTQQEDSAVYLCASMLGTGGYGYTFGSGTRLTVV.